These 27 T cell receptor beta chains were sequenced from one sample in a study of blood T cell repertoires in COVID-19. The table came from immunoSEQ multiplex PCR; TCRdb's copy has only in-frame clones and leaves some out. The sample has 200,000 to 300,000 clones; roughly 79% are singletons. The sample comprised peripheral blood. These receptors all stem from a woman older than 75 with acute or convalescent COVID-19.

The chain is built from TRBV4-2 and TRBJ1-2; possibly TRBD1 for D (5 bases). Trimming removed 2 bases at V and 3 bases at J, with 10 bases between. The CDR3 contains 14 residues. Germline lookup yields CDR1 LGHNA and CDR2 YNFKEQ. The CDR3 is CASSQSDTYYGYTF. The CDR3 bases are TGTGCCAGCAGCCAATCGGACACCTACTATGGCTACACCTTC.

The chain has TRBV28 and TRBJ1-2, with D possibly being TRBD1 (6 bases). Deletions cut 3 bases from V and 5 bases from J, with 13 bases between. Germline V gene lookup returns CDR1 MDHEN and CDR2 SYDVKM. This CDR3 comprises 14 residues. CDR3 sequence (DNA): TGTGCCAGCAGTTTGATTATCCAGGGGTATGGCTACACCTTC. It yields the protein CASSLIIQGYGYTF.

Only one count was recorded for this clone. The chain employs TRBV6-5 and TRBJ2-1, with 9 positions matching TRBD1. V lost 6 bases, J lost 1 base, and 4 bases stayed unmatched. The CDR3 consists of 15 residues. Germline assignment: CDR1 MNHEY and CDR2 SVGAGI. CDR3 nucleotides: TGTGCCAGCAGAGCGGGACAGGGATCCTACAATGAGCAGTTCTTC. Translation: CASRAGQGSYNEQFF.

The chain couples TRBV5-5 to TRBJ2-1, with 9 positions matching TRBD1. CDR3 length: 15 residues. The germline CDR1 and CDR2 sequences are SGHKS and YYEKEE (reference sequence). The ends lost 4 bases at V and 5 bases at J; junction bases unmatched: 7. The CDR3 spells CASSLRDRVNNEQFF. The CDR3 DNA is TGTGCCAGCAGCCTCCGGGACAGGGTTAACAATGAGCAGTTCTTC. Based on the CDR3 plus reference TRBV5-5 and TRBJ2-1, the full variable domain is DAGVTQSPTHLIKTRGQQVTLRCSPISGHKSVSWYQQVLGQGPQFIFQYYEKEERGRGNFPDRFSARQFPNYSSELNVNALLLGDSALYLCASSLRDRVNNEQFFGPGTRLTVL.

This sequence joins TRBV7-9 and TRBJ1-4; a possible D gene is TRBD1 (6 bases). The CDR3 runs to 13 residues. Germline V CDR1 and CDR2: SEHNR, FQNEAQ (reference sequence). V lost 4 bases, J lost 7 bases, and 10 bases lay in between. The CDR3 reads CASSWQGSEKLFF. In nucleotides, the CDR3 is TGTGCCAGCAGCTGGCAGGGGTCTGAAAAACTGTTTTTT. The variable domain in full, with the rest retrieved from reference TRBV7-9 and TRBJ1-4, is DTGVSQNPRHKITKRGQNVTFRCDPISEHNRLYWYRQTLGQGPEFLTYFQNEAQLEKSRLLSDRFSAERPKGSFSTLEIQRTEQGDSAMYLCASSWQGSEKLFFGSGTQLSVL.

V gene TRBV24-1 combines with J gene TRBJ2-1; D perhaps matches TRBD2 (7 bases). The germline V gene has CDR1 KGHDR and CDR2 SFDVKD. CDR3 length equals 15 residues. V was pared by 4 bases and J by 5 bases, with 14 bases between. The CDR3 here is CATSEGGGGHNEQFF. The CDR3 nucleotides read TGTGCCACCAGTGAAGGGGGAGGGGGACACAATGAGCAGTTCTTC.

This clone was detected a few times. V gene TRBV2 combines with J gene TRBJ2-5; possible D gene TRBD1, 6 bases. Trimming took 7 bases from V and 3 from J, leaving 15 bases between them. CDR3 length: 14 amino acids. The germline gives CDR1 SNHLY, CDR2 FYNNEI. The CDR3 region is CASTRIDRKETQYF. The CDR3 region has the DNA TGTGCCAGCACACGTATAGACAGGAAAGAGACCCAGTACTTC.

The chain links TRBV28 to TRBJ1-6; D is perhaps TRBD1 (6 bases). The germline V and J ends were trimmed by 5 bases and 9 bases, with 14 bases remaining between them. Germline lookup yields CDR1 MDHEN and CDR2 SYDVKM. The CDR3 length is 14 residues. The CDR3 nucleotides read TGTGCCAGCAGTCCCCCGAGCAGGGGTTCACCCCTCCACTTT. This encodes CASSPPSRGSPLHF.

This sequence joins TRBV25-1 and TRBJ1-2; weak D call: TRBD1 (6 bases). Germline V gives CDR1 MGHDK, CDR2 SYGVNS. Trimming pared 2 bases from V and 6 bases from J, leaving 19 bases between. This CDR3 is 16 amino acids long. CDR3: CASSEVGGGGMNGYTF. The CDR3 bases are TGTGCCAGCAGTGAAGTCGGGGGGGGCGGGATGAATGGCTACACCTTC.

The rearrangement joins TRBV6-6 to TRBJ1-1; TRBD1 is a possible D gene (6 bases). This CDR3 has 14 amino acids. Per germline, CDR1 MNHNY and CDR2 SVGAGI (reference sequence). Trimming left V 2 bases short and J 6 bases short, with 13 bases between. The CDR3 loop reads CASSYRPGQAEAFF. As DNA, the CDR3 is TGTGCCAGCAGTTACCGTCCGGGACAAGCTGAAGCTTTCTTT.

This clone was observed a few times. The chain uses TRBV24-1 and TRBJ1-2, with 7 nucleotides matching TRBD1. The CDR3 has 14 residues. Germline V gene lookup returns CDR1 KGHDR and CDR2 SFDVKD. V was clipped by 2 bases and J by 4 bases; unmatched bases: 3. CDR3 bases: TGTGCCACCAGTGATTCCGGGACAGCCTATGGCTACACCTTC. Translated, it gives CATSDSGTAYGYTF.

The V gene is TRBV6-1, the J gene TRBJ1-1, with TRBD1 matching 7 bases. The V gene's germline CDR1 is MNHNS and CDR2 SASEGT. Trimming at V came to 3 bases and at J to 4 bases, leaving 11 bases not matched to a gene. The CDR3 is 16 residues long. In DNA form, the CDR3 reads TGTGCCAGCAGTGAGGGGACAGCAGGGGGGTCCACTGAAGCTTTCTTT. Amino acids: CASSEGTAGGSTEAFF.

The CDR3 bases are TGTGCCAGCAGCTTTGGAGATAACTATGGCTACACCTTC. As protein: CASSFGDNYGYTF. The chain employs TRBV7-2 and TRBJ1-2; D is ambiguous. The germline CDR1 and CDR2 sequences are SGHTA and FQGNSA. Trimming removed 3 bases from V and 1 base from J, with 6 bases in between. The CDR3 covers 13 residues.

A remark on this clone: The junction does not match germline at one end; this may be a read error. CDR3 nucleotide sequence: TGTGCCAGCAGCTTGAGGGGGGGGAATACACGGCTCTTC. This codes for CASSLRGGNTRLF. The V gene is TRBV5-8, the J gene TRBJ2-1; a possible D gene is TRBD2 (7 bases). The CDR3 covers 13 residues. Germline CDR1 and CDR2: SGHTS and YDEGEE. Combining the CDR3 with reference TRBV5-8 and TRBJ2-1 gives the whole variable domain EAGVTQSPTHLIKTRGQQATLRCSPISGHTSVYWYQQALGLGLQFLLWYDEGEERNRGNFPPRFSGRQFPNYSSELNVNALELEDSALYLCASSLRGGNTRLFGPGTRLTVL.

The chain has TRBV2 and TRBJ1-2, with a tentative D call TRBD1 (5 bases). There are 12 residues in the CDR3. CDR1 and CDR2 from the germline V gene are SNHLY and FYNNEI. Trimming stripped 4 bases from V and 4 bases from J, with 7 bases between. The CDR3 spells CASSGQTYGYTF. For the CDR3, the DNA is TGTGCCAGCAGTGGACAGACCTATGGCTACACCTTC. Using reference TRBV2 and TRBJ1-2 for the parts outside the CDR3, the full variable domain is EPEVTQTPSHQVTQMGQEVILRCVPISNHLYFYWYRQILGQKVEFLVSFYNNEISEKSEIFDDQFSVERPDGSNFTLKIRSTKLEDSAMYFCASSGQTYGYTFGSGTRLTVV.

The chain employs TRBV7-3 and TRBJ1-2; 9 bases agree with TRBD1. Trimming took 5 bases from V and 5 from J; bases not matched to a gene: 12. The CDR3 covers 16 residues. Germline V gene data show CDR1 as SGHTA and CDR2 as FQGTGA. CDR3 loop: CASSPTPGTGYYGYTF. DNA for the CDR3: TGTGCCAGCAGCCCTACCCCCGGGACAGGGTATTATGGCTACACCTTC.

V and J are TRBV7-8 and TRBJ1-2; tentative D call: TRBD1 (6 bases). The germline V gene has CDR1 SGHVS and CDR2 FQNEAQ. The V end was cut by 1 base, the J end by 1 base, with 7 bases between. This CDR3 region has 14 residues. CDR3 sequence (DNA): TGTGCCAGCAGCTTAGAGGACAGTAACTATGGCTACACCTTC. It specifies CASSLEDSNYGYTF.

The V gene is TRBV7-2, the J gene TRBJ1-2; unclear D gene. Trimming stripped 1 base from V and 5 bases from J, with 8 bases between. Germline V CDR1 and CDR2: SGHTA, FQGNSA. The length of the CDR3 is 13 residues. The CDR3 is CASSLELAYGYTF. CDR3 bases: TGTGCCAGCAGCTTAGAGTTGGCTTATGGCTACACCTTC.

The chain employs TRBV15 and TRBJ1-2; D possibly corresponds to TRBD1 (5 bases). The CDR3 has 16 amino acids. Trimming removed 3 bases at V and 4 bases at J, with 18 bases between. The V gene's germline CDR1 is LNHNV and CDR2 YYDKDF (reference sequence). The CDR3 DNA reads TGTGCCACCAGCAGCGGGACTAAGGCTGAGGGCTATGGCTACACCTTC. Translated: CATSSGTKAEGYGYTF.

This chain links TRBV6-1 with TRBJ2-1, with TRBD1 matching 7 bases. The ends lost 4 bases at V and 0 bases at J; junction bases unmatched: 6. This CDR3 comprises 16 residues. Germline CDR1 is MNHNS and CDR2 is SASEGT. CDR3 in amino acids: CASSAGTASSYNEQFF. In nucleotides, the CDR3 is TGTGCCAGCAGTGCGGGGACAGCCAGCTCCTACAATGAGCAGTTCTTC.

The chain recombines TRBV12-5 with TRBJ2-3, with D possibly TRBD2 on 6 matching bases. Germline CDR1 and CDR2: LGHNT and FRNRAP. This CDR3 is built from 14 residues. The V gene lost 6 bases and the J gene lost 9 bases, with 19 bases spanning the gap. As DNA, the CDR3 is TGTGCTAGTGGGGGGCCTGTGGGACTTGGAACGCAGTATTTT. It translates to CASGGPVGLGTQYF.

This clone appeared once. This chain joins TRBV6-5 and TRBJ1-5; D gene unclear. Between the trimmed V and J ends, which lost 2 bases and 7 bases, there was a span of 12 bases. Per the germline V gene, CDR1 is MNHEY and CDR2 is SVGAGI. The CDR3 sequence is 14 residues long. CDR3 amino acids: CASSYRTHGQPQHF. The CDR3 bases are TGTGCCAGCAGTTACCGCACCCACGGGCAGCCCCAGCATTTT.

The rearrangement uses TRBV7-8 and TRBJ2-3; D is unresolved. This CDR3 region has 13 residues. Germline lookup yields CDR1 SGHVS and CDR2 FQNEAQ. V gave up 5 bases and J gave up 2 bases, with 8 bases separating them. The CDR3 sequence is CASSKTATDTQYF. The DNA of the CDR3 is TGTGCCAGCAGCAAAACAGCCACAGATACGCAGTATTTT.

The gene calls are TRBV19 and TRBJ1-5; 9 nucleotides match TRBD1. CDR3 size: 14 residues. Losses at the gene ends were 6 bases for V and 7 bases for J; bases not matched to a gene: 7. The germline gives CDR1 LNHDA, CDR2 SQIVND (reference sequence). In DNA, the CDR3 is TGTGCCAGTAGAAAGGACAGGGGTGGGCAGCCCCAGCATTTT. Residues: CASRKDRGGQPQHF.

The rearrangement links TRBV27 to TRBJ1-6, with D possibly matching TRBD1 (6 bases). Germline V lookup: CDR1 MNHEY, CDR2 SMNVEV (reference sequence). V was trimmed by 5 bases and J by 13 bases, leaving 15 bases between them. The CDR3 sequence is 13 residues long. This CDR3 reads CASSLNRVPPLHF. The CDR3 coding sequence is TGTGCCAGCAGTCTTAACAGGGTACCCCCCCTCCACTTT.

The V and J genes are TRBV19 and TRBJ2-3, with D tentatively TRBD1 (6 bases). CDR1 is LNHDA, CDR2 SQIVND, per germline (reference sequence). The CDR3 contains 15 residues. Trimming took 5 bases from V and 5 from J, leaving 17 bases between them. The CDR3 DNA sequence: TGTGCCAGTAGTCCTAAACAGGGAGTCGTAGATACGCAGTATTTT. It is translated as CASSPKQGVVDTQYF. Combining the CDR3 with reference TRBV19 and TRBJ2-3 gives the whole variable domain DGGITQSPKYLFRKEGQNVTLSCEQNLNHDAMYWYRQDPGQGLRLIYYSQIVNDFQKGDIAEGYSVSREKKESFPLTVTSAQKNPTAFYLCASSPKQGVVDTQYFGPGTRLTVL.

The J gene is TRBJ1-5, the V gene TRBV2; D perhaps matches TRBD1 (5 bases). With 5 bases removed from V and 0 bases from J, the gap between germline ends came to 8 bases. The CDR3 totals 14 residues. In germline, CDR1 is SNHLY, CDR2 FYNNEI. This CDR3 reads CASSRDYSNQPQHF. DNA of the CDR3: TGTGCCAGCAGTAGGGACTATAGCAATCAGCCCCAGCATTTT.